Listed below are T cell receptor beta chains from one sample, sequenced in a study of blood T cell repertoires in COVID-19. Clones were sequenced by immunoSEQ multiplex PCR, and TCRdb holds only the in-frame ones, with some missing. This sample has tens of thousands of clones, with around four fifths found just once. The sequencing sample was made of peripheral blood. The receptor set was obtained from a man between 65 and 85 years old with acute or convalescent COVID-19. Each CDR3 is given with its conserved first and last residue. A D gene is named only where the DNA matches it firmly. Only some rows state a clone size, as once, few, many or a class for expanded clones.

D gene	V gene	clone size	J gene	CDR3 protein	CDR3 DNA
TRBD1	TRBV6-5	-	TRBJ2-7	CASNQGQVGPYEQYF	TGTGCCAGCAACCAAGGACAGGTGGGCCCCTACGAGCAGTACTTC
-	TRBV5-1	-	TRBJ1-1	CASSLESGVSAFF	TGCGCCAGCAGCTTGGAATCAGGGGTATCAGCTTTCTTT
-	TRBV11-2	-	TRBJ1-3	CASSSRINGNTIYF	TGTGCCAGCAGCTCGCGAATAAATGGAAACACCATATATTTT
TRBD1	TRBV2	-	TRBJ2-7	CASRDRTGGYEQYF	TGTGCCAGCAGAGACCGGACAGGGGGCTACGAGCAGTACTTC
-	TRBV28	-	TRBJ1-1	CASSLVTGRGQWGAFF	TGTGCCAGCAGCCTGGTAACGGGGAGGGGCCAGTGGGGAGCTTTCTTT
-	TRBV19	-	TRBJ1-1	CASSIPHRQNTEAFF	TGTGCCAGTAGTATACCCCATCGACAGAACACTGAAGCTTTCTTT
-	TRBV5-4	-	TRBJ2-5	CASFEGGVNQETQYF	TGTGCCAGTTTTGAGGGCGGGGTGAACCAAGAGACCCAGTACTTC
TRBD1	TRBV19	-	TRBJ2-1	CASSPDRGTHNEQFF	TGTGCCAGTAGCCCGGACAGGGGGACTCACAATGAGCAGTTCTTC
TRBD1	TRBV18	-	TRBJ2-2	CASSPESRQGWYTGELFF	TGTGCCAGCTCACCCGAATCTCGACAGGGGTGGTACACCGGGGAGCTGTTTTTT
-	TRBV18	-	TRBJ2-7	CASSPPLDIYEQYF	TGTGCCAGCTCACCACCGCTGGACATCTACGAGCAGTACTTC
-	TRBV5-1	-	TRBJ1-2	CASSPGAGEGGYTF	TGCGCCAGCAGCCCTGGGGCGGGGGAAGGCGGCTACACCTTC
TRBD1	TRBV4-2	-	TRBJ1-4	CASSQTQGATNEKLFF	TGTGCCAGCAGCCAAACACAGGGGGCAACTAATGAAAAACTGTTTTTT
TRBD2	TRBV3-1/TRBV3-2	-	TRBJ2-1	CASSQDLGLAGVGQFF	TGTGCCAGCAGCCAAGATCTGGGACTAGCGGGGGTGGGGCAGTTCTTC
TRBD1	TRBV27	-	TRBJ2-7	CASSPLRTGRYEQYF	TGTGCCAGCAGTCCACTTCGGACAGGGAGATACGAGCAGTACTTC
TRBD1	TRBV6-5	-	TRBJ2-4	CASRGQENIQYF	TGTGCCAGCAGGGGACAGGAAAACATTCAGTACTTC
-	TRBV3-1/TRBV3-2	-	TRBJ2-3	CASSQGAGDTQYF	TGTGCCAGCAGCCAAGGGGCGGGAGATACGCAGTATTTT
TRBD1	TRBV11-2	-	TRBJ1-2	CASSFDRGTYGYTF	TGTGCCAGCAGCTTCGACAGGGGAACCTATGGCTACACCTTC
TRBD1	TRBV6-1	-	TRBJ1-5	CASSEESRGMYSNQPQHF	TGTGCCAGCAGTGAAGAAAGCAGGGGGATGTATAGCAATCAGCCCCAGCATTTT
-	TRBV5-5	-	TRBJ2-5	CASSPAGYQETQYF	TGTGCCAGCAGCCCGGCGGGTTACCAAGAGACCCAGTACTTC
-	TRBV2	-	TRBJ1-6	CASSPGPHSYNSPLHF	TGTGCCAGCAGCCCGGGTCCCCACTCCTATAATTCACCCCTCCACTTT
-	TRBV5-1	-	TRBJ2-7	CASSLVGTLSYEQYF	TGCGCCAGCAGCTTGGTGGGGACACTATCCTACGAGCAGTACTTC
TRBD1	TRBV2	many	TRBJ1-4	CASRDRATNEKLFF	TGTGCCAGCAGGGACAGGGCCACTAATGAAAAACTGTTTTTT
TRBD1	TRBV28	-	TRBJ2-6	CASSRGQGASNVLTF	TGTGCCAGCAGTCGAGGACAGGGGGCCTCCAACGTCCTGACTTTC
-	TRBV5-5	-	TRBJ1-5	CASSLVSSNQPQHF	TGTGCCAGCAGCTTGGTCAGTAGCAATCAGCCCCAGCATTTT
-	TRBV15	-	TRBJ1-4	CATSRDPIAGEKLFF	TGTGCCACCAGCAGAGATCCTATCGCGGGGGAAAAACTGTTTTTT
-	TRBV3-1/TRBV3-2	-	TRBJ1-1	CASSQGSGGYTEAFF	TGTGCCAGCAGCCAAGGGTCGGGGGGCTACACTGAAGCTTTCTTT